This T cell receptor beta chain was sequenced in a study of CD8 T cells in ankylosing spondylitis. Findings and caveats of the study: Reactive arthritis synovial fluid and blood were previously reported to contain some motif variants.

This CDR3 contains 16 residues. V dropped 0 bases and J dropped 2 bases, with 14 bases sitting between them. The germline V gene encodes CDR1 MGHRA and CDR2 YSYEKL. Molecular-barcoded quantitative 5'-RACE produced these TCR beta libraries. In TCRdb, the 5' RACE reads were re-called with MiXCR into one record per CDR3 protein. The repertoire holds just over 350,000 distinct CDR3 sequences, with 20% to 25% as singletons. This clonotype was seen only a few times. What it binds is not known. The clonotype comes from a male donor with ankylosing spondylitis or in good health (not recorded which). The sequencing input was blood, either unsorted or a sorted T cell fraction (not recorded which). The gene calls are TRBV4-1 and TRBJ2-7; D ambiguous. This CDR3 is CASSQDHQQRPYEQYF. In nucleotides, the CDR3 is TGCGCCAGCAGCCAAGATCATCAGCAAAGACCCTACGAGCAGTACTTC.